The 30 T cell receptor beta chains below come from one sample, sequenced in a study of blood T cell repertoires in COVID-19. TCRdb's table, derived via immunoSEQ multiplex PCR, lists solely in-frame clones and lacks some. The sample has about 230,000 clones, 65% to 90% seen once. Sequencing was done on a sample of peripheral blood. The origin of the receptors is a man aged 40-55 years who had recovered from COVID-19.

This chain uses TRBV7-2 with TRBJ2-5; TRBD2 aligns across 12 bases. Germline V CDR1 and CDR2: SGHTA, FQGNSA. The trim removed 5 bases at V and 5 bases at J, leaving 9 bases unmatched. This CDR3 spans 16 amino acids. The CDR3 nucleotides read TGTGCCAGCAGCGTTCAGTCTAGCGGGAGGGACGAGACCCAGTACTTC. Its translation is CASSVQSSGRDETQYF.

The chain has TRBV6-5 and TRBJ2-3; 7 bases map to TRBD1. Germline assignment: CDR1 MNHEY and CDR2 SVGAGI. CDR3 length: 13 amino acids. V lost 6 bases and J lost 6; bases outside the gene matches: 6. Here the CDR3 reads CASSRDREDTQYF. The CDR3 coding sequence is TGTGCCAGCAGCCGAGACAGGGAGGATACGCAGTATTTT.

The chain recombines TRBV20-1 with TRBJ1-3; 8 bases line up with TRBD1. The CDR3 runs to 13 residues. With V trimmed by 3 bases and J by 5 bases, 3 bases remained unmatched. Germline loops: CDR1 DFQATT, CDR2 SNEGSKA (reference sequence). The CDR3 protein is CSASRTGRNTIYF. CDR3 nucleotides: TGCAGTGCTAGTAGGACAGGGAGAAACACCATATATTTT.

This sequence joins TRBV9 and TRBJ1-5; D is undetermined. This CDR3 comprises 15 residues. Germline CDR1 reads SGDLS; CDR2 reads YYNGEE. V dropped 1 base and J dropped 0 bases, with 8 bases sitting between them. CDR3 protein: CASSVTDISNQPQHF. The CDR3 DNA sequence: TGTGCCAGCAGCGTAACCGACATTAGCAATCAGCCCCAGCATTTT.

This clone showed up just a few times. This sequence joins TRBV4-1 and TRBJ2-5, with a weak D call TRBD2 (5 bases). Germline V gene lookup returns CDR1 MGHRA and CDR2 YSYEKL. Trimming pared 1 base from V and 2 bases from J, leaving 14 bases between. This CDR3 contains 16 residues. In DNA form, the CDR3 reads TGCGCCAGCAGCCAAGTACTGGCGGGTCCGCAAGAGACCCAGTACTTC. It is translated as CASSQVLAGPQETQYF.

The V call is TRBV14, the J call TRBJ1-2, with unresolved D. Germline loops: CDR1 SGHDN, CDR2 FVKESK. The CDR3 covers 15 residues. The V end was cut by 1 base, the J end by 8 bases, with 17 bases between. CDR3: CASSQVSGQQGGYTF. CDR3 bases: TGTGCCAGCAGCCAAGTTAGCGGTCAGCAAGGGGGCTACACCTTC.

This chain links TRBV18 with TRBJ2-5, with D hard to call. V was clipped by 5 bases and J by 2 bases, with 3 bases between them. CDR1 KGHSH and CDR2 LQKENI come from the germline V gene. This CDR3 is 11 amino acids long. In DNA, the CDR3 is TGTGCCAGCTCATCTCAAGAGACCCAGTACTTC. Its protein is CASSSQETQYF.

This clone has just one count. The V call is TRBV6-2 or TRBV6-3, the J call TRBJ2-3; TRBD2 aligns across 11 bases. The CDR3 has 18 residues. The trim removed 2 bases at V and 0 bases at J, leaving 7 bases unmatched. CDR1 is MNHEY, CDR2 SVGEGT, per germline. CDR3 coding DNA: TGTGCCAGCAGTTACCCCTTTCGACTAGCGGGAAGCACAGATACGCAGTATTTT. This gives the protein CASSYPFRLAGSTDTQYF.

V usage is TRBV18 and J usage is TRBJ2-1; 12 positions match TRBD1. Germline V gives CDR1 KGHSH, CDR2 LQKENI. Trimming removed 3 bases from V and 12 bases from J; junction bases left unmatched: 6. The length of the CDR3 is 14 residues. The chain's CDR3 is CASSPGTGGGGQFF. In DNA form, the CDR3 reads TGTGCCAGCTCACCGGGGACAGGGGGCGGAGGGCAGTTCTTC.

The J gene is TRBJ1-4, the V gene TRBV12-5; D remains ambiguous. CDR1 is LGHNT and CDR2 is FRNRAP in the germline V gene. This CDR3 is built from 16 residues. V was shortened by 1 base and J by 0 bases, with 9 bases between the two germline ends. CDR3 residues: CASGLGSGATNEKLFF. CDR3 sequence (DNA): TGTGCTAGTGGTTTGGGATCGGGAGCAACTAATGAAAAACTGTTTTTT.

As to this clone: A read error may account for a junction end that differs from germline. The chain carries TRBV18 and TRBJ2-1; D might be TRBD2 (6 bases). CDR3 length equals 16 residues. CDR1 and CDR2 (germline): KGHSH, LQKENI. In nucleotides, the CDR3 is TGTGCCAGCTCACCGCTTTGGGGGGACGCCTATAATGAGCAGTTCTTC. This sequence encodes CASSPLWGDAYNEQFF.

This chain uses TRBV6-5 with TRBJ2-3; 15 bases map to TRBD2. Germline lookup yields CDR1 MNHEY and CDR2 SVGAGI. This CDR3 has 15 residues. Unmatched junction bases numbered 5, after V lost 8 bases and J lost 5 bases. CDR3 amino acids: CASRTSGGAGDTQYF. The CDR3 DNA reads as TGTGCCAGCCGGACTAGCGGGGGGGCGGGAGATACGCAGTATTTT.

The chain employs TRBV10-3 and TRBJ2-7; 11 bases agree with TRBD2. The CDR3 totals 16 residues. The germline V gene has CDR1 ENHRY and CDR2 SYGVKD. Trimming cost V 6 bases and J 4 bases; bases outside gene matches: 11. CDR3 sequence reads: CAIRGGRLAGSYEQYF. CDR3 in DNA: TGTGCCATCAGAGGGGGGAGACTAGCGGGATCGTACGAGCAGTACTTC.

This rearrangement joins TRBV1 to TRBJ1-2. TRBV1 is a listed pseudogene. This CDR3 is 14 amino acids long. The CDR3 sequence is CTSSQEVRNYGYTF. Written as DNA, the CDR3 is TGCACCAGCAGCCAAGAAGTGCGTAACTATGGCTACACCTTC.

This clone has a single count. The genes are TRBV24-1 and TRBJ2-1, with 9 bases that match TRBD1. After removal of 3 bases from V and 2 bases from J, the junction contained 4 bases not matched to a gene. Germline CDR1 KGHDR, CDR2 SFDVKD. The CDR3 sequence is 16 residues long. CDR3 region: CATSDKDRGTYNEQFF. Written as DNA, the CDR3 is TGTGCCACCAGTGATAAGGACAGGGGCACCTACAATGAGCAGTTCTTC.

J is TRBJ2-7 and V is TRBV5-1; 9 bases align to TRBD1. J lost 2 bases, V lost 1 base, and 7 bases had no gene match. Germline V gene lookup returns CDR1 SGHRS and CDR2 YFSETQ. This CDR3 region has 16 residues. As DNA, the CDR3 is TGCGCCAGCAGCTTGACAGGGGGCACTACCACCTACGAGCAGTACTTC. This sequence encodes CASSLTGGTTTYEQYF.

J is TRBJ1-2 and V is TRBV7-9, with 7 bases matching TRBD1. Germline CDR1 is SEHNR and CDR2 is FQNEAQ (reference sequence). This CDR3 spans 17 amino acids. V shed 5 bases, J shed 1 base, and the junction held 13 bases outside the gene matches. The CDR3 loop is CASSATRGGRGNYGYTF. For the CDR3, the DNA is TGTGCCAGCAGCGCCACCCGAGGGGGCAGGGGTAACTATGGCTACACCTTC.

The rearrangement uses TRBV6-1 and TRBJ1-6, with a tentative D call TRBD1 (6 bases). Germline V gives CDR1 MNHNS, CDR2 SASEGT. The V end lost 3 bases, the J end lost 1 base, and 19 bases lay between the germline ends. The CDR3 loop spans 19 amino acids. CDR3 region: CASSDRTAQLRSYNSPLHF. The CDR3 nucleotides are TGTGCCAGCAGTGATCGGACAGCCCAACTAAGGTCCTATAATTCACCCCTCCACTTT.

In DNA, the CDR3 is TGTGCCAGCAGTTTAGAGGTTAATGAAAAACTGTTTTTT. This gives the protein CASSLEVNEKLFF. This chain joins TRBV27 and TRBJ1-4; D is uncertain. The CDR3 contains 13 residues. Germline V lookup: CDR1 MNHEY, CDR2 SMNVEV (reference sequence). The V end lost 2 bases, the J end lost 4 bases, and 5 bases lay between the germline ends.

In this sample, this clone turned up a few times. The CDR3: CASSDTGSEAFF. CDR3 DNA: TGTGCCAGCAGCGATACCGGGAGTGAAGCTTTCTTT. V and J are TRBV6-5 and TRBJ1-1; no clear D gene. CDR3 length: 12 amino acids. V was cut by 6 bases and J by 7 bases, with 12 bases left in between. Germline CDR1 MNHEY, CDR2 SVGAGI.

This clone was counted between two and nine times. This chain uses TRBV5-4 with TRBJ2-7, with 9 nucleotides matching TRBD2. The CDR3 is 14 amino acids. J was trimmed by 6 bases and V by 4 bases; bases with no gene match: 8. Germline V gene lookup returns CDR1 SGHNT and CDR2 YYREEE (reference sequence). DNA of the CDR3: TGTGCCAGCAGCCCGGGACTAGCTCAGGCCGAGCAGTACTTC. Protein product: CASSPGLAQAEQYF.

CDR3 loop: CASNPAHSNQPQHF. The CDR3 region has the DNA TGTGCCAGTAACCCAGCGCATAGCAATCAGCCCCAGCATTTT. V usage is TRBV19 and J usage is TRBJ1-5; no clear D. The germline V gene encodes CDR1 LNHDA and CDR2 SQIVND (reference sequence). The CDR3 has 14 residues. The ends were cut back, 7 bases at V and 0 bases at J, with 10 bases in the middle.

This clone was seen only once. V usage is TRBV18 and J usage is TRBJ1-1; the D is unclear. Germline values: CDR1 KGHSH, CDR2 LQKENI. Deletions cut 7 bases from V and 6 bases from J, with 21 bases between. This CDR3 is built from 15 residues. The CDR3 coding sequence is TGTGCCAGCTACCCAAGGGAGGTCCAGAGGGCTGAAGCTTTCTTT. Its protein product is CASYPREVQRAEAFF.

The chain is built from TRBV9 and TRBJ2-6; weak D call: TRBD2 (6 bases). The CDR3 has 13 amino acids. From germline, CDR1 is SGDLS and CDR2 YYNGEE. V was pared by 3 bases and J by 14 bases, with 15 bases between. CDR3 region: CASSAGDGAFLTF. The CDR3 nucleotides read TGTGCCAGCAGCGCGGGGGACGGGGCCTTCCTGACTTTC.

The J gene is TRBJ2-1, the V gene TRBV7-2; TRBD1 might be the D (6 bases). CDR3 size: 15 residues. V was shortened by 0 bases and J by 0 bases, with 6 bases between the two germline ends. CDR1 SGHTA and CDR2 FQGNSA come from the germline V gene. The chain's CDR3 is CASSLAGASYNEQFF. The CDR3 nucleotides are TGTGCCAGCAGCTTAGCGGGGGCCTCCTACAATGAGCAGTTCTTC.

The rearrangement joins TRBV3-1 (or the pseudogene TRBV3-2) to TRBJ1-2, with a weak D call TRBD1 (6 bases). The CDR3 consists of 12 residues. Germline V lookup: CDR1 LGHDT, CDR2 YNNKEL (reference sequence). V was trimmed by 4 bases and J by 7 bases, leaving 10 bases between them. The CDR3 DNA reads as TGTGCCAGCAGCCCAGGGGAGGGTGGCTACACCTTC. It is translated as CASSPGEGGYTF.

The CDR3 is CSASPANTGELFF. The CDR3 bases are TGCAGTGCTAGTCCCGCGAACACCGGGGAGCTGTTTTTT. J is TRBJ2-2 and V is TRBV20-1, with unresolved D. Germline V CDR1 and CDR2: DFQATT, SNEGSKA (reference sequence). The CDR3 extends over 13 amino acids. V lost 3 bases, J lost 0 bases, and 5 bases lay in between.

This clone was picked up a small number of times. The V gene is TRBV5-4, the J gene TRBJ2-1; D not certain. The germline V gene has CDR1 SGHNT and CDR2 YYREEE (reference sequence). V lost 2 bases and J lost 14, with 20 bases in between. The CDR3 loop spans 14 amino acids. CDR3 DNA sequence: TGTGCCAGCAGCTTACCAGACTCACCCCGCGCCAAGTTCTTC. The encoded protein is CASSLPDSPRAKFF.

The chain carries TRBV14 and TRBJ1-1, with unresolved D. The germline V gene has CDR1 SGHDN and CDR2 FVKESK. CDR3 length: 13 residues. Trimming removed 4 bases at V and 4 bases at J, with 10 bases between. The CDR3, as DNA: TGTGCCAGCAGCCGGGCGTTCAGCACTGAAGCTTTCTTT. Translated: CASSRAFSTEAFF.

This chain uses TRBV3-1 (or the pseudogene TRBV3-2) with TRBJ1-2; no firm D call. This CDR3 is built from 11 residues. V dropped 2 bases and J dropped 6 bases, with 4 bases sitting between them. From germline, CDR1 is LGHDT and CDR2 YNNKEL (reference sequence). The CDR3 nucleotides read TGTGCCAGCAGCCAACGCGATGGCTACACCTTC. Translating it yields CASSQRDGYTF.